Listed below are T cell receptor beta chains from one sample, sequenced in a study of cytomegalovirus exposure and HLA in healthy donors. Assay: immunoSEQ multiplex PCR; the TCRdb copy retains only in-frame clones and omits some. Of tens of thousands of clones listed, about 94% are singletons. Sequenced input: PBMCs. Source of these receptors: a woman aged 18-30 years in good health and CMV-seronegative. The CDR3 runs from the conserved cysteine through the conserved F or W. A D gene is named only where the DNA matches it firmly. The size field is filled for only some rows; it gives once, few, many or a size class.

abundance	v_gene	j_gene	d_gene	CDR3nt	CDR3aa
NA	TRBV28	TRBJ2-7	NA	TGTGCCAGCAGCCCCGGGGACACAAGTACCTACGAGCAGTACTTC	CASSPGDTSTYEQYF
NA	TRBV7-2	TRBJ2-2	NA	TGTGCCAGCACCGTAACAGGGACCGGGGAGCTGTTTTTT	CASTVTGTGELFF
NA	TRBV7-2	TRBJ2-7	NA	TGTGCCAGCACCTCAAACCGGGACAACTACGAGCAGTACTTC	CASTSNRDNYEQYF
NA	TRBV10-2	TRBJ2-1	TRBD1	TGCGCCAGCAGTGAGGGGGACAGGGCCTACAATGAGCAGTTCTTC	CASSEGDRAYNEQFF
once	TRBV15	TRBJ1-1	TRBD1	TGTGCCACCAGCAGCAGGGACAGGGGGCTTACTGAAGCTTTCTTT	CATSSRDRGLTEAFF
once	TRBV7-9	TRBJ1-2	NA	TGTGCCAGCAGCTTAGGACAGAACTATGGCTACACCTTC	CASSLGQNYGYTF
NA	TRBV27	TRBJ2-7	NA	TGTGCCAGCAGCGTCAATGGGGCAGCTTACTACGAGCAGTACTTC	CASSVNGAAYYEQYF
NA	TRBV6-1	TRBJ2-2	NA	TGTGCCAGCAGAGATAAGGAGACCGGGGAGCTGTTTTTT	CASRDKETGELFF
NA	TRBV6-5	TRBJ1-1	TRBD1	TGTGCCAGCAGTTACACAGGGGGCAGTTATGGAGCTTTCTTT	CASSYTGGSYGAFF
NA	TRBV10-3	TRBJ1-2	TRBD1	TGTGCCATCAGGAACTACAGGGGTGGTGACTATGGCTACACCTTC	CAIRNYRGGDYGYTF
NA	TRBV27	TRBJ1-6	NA	TGTGCCAGCAGTCCCATGGAGGGAGCCAATTCACCCCTCCACTTT	CASSPMEGANSPLHF
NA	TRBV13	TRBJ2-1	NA	TGTGCCAGCAGCCTGCGGAGCTCCTACAATGAGCAGTTCTTC	CASSLRSSYNEQFF
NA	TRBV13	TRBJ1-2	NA	TGTGCCAGCAGCTCCCGGCAGGGGTACGATATTGGGCCTGGCTACACCTTC	CASSSRQGYDIGPGYTF
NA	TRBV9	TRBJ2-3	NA	TGTGCCAGCAGCGTAGAAGGCAGGGGCACAGATACGCAGTATTTT	CASSVEGRGTDTQYF
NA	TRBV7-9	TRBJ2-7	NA	TGTGCCAGCAGCCCCGGCCCAGGGCAAAACGAGCAGTACTTC	CASSPGPGQNEQYF
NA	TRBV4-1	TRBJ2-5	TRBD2	TGCGCCAGCAGCCAAGTCACAGCGGGGGGGGCCCAGTACTTC	CASSQVTAGGAQYF
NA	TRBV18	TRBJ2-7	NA	TGTGCCAGCTCACCAGCGGACTACCTCTACGAGCAGTACTTC	CASSPADYLYEQYF
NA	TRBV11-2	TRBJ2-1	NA	TGTGCCAGCAGCTCTTATGAGCAGTTCTTC	CASSSYEQFF
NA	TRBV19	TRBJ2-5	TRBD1	TGTGCCAGTAGTATGGGTCAGGGGGCTGGGGAGACCCAGTACTTC	CASSMGQGAGETQYF
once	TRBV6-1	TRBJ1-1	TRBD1	TGTGCCAGCAGTGTGACGGGACAGGGGGCGGGTCGCACTGAAGCTTTCTTT	CASSVTGQGAGRTEAFF
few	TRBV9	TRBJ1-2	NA	TGTGCCAGCTACGGTAGGGGGAGTGTAGAAGGCTACACCTTC	CASYGRGSVEGYTF
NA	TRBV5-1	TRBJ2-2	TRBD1	TGCGCCAGCAGCTGGGCACCTCGGACAGGGGGCAACCCCGGGGAGCTGTTTTTT	CASSWAPRTGGNPGELFF
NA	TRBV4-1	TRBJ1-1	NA	TGCGCCAGCAGCCAACGGGGGGGGCATGAAGCTTTCTTT	CASSQRGGHEAFF
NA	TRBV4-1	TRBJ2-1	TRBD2	TGCGCCAGCAGCCAAGTTGCGCTAGCGGGCGGATCAGGGCCCAATGAGCAGTTCTTC	CASSQVALAGGSGPNEQFF
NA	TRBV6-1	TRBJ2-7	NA	TGTGCCAGCAGTGACGCCGGTTCTGACGAGCAGTACTTC	CASSDAGSDEQYF
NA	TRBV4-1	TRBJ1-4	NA	TGCGCCAGCAGCCAAAATATGGGGAAAGGGGCATATGCGGTACTGTTTTTT	CASSQNMGKGAYAVLFF
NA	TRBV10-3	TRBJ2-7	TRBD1	TGTGCCATCAGTGAGTTTCATTCCGAACCGGGACAGGGGTACGAGCAGTACTTC	CAISEFHSEPGQGYEQYF
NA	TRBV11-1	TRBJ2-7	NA	TGTGCCAGCAGCTTAGATGGCACCTCCTACGAGCAGTACTTC	CASSLDGTSYEQYF
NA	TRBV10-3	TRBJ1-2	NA	TGTGCCACCCCCAGGGACAACGCGAACCTTAACTATGGCTACACCTTC	CATPRDNANLNYGYTF
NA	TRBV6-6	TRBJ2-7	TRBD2	TGTGCCAGCAGTGGGCTCGCGGGAGCCCGCGGGGAGCAGTACTTC	CASSGLAGARGEQYF
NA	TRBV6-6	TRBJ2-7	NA	TGTGCCAGCAGCAGGGTATCCTACGAGCAGTACTTC	CASSRVSYEQYF
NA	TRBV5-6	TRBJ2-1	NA	TGTGCCAGCAGCTTGGCCGCGGGACACAATGAGCAGTTCTTC	CASSLAAGHNEQFF
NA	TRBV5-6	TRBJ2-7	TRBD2	TGTGCCAGCAGCTTGGGACTAGCGGGGTCCTACGAGCAGTACTTC	CASSLGLAGSYEQYF
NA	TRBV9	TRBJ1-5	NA	TGTGCCAGCAGCGTAGGACAGAATCAGCCCCAGCATTTT	CASSVGQNQPQHF
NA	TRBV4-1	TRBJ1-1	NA	TGCGCCAGCAGCCCCCGGGACATGAACACTGAAGCTTTCTTT	CASSPRDMNTEAFF
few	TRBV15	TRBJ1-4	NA	TGTGCCACCAGCAGAGATCCGGGCCCTGGGAGGGAAAAACTGTTTTTT	CATSRDPGPGREKLFF
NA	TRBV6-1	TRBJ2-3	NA	TGTGCCAGCGGGGAGTCAGATACGCAGTATTTT	CASGESDTQYF
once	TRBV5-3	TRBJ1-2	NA	TGTGCCAGAAGCTTTCTCTGGGGAGACTATGGCTACACCTTC	CARSFLWGDYGYTF